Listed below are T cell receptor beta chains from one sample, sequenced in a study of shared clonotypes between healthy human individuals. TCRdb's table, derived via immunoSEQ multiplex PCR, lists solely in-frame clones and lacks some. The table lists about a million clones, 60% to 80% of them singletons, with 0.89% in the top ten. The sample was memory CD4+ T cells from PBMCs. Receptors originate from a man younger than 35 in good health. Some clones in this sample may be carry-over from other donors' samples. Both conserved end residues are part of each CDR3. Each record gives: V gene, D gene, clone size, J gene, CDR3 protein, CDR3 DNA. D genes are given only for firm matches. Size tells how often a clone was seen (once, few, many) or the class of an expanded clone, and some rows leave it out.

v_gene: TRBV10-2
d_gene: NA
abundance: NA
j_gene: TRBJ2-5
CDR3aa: CASSEVRGTQYF
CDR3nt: TGCGCCAGCAGTGAGGTCCGGGGGACCCAGTACTTC

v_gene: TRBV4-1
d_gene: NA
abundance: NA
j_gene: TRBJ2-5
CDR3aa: CASSQDIRETQYF
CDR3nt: TGCGCCAGCAGCCAAGATATAAGGGAGACCCAGTACTTC

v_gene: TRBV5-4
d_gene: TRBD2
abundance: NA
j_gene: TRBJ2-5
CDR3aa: CASSGVLAEGKETQYF
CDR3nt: TGTGCCAGCAGCGGAGTTCTAGCGGAGGGAAAAGAGACCCAGTACTTC

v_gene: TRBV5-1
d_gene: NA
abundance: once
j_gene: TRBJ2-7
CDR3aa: CASSLMELAVGKQYF
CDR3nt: TGCGCCAGCAGCTTGATGGAACTAGCAGTTGGCAAGCAGTACTTC

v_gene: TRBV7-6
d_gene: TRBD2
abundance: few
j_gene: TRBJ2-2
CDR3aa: CASSLWTSGSLRATGELFF
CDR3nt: TGTGCCAGCAGCTTATGGACTAGCGGGAGTCTCAGGGCCACCGGGGAGCTGTTTTTT

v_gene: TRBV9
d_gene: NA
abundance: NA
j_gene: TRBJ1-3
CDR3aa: CASSPTMQGRPGNTIYF
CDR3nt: TGTGCCAGCAGCCCAACAATGCAGGGCAGGCCTGGAAACACCATATATTTT

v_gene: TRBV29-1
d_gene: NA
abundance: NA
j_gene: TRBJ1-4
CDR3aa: CSVLAQPYEKLFF
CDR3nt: TGCAGCGTCCTCGCCCAGCCATATGAAAAACTGTTTTTT

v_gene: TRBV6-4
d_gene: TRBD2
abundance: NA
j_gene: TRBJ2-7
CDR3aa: CASSERETYEQYF
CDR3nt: TGTGCCAGCAGTGAGCGGGAGACCTACGAGCAGTACTTC

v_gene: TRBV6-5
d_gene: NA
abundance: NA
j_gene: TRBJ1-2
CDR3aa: CASTPDSSNYGYTF
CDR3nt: TGTGCCAGCACCCCGGACAGCTCCAACTATGGCTACACCTTC

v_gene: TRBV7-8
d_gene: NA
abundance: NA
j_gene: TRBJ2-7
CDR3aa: CASSQNTGREQYF
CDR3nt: TGTGCCAGCAGCCAGAACACAGGGAGGGAGCAGTACTTC

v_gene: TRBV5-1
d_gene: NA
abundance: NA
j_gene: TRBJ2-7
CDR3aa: CASSLDGGLGSYEQYF
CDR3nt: TGCGCCAGCAGCTTGGACGGGGGGCTTGGGTCCTACGAGCAGTACTTC

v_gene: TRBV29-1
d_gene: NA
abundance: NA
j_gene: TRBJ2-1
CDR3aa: CSVDTAGYGSEQFF
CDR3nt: TGCAGCGTTGATACTGCCGGTTATGGGTCTGAGCAGTTCTTC

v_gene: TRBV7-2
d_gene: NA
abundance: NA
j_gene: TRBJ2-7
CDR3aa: CASTLRRGYEQYF
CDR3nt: TGTGCCAGCACCCTCAGAAGGGGTTACGAGCAGTACTTC

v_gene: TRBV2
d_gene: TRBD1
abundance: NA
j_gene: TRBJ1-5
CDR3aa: CASRTGTGGWQPQHF
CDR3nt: TGTGCCAGCAGAACCGGGACAGGGGGCTGGCAGCCCCAGCATTTT

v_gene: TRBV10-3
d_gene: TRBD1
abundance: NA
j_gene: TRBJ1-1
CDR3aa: CAITRTGGNTEAFF
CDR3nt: TGTGCCATCACCAGGACAGGGGGCAACACTGAAGCTTTCTTT

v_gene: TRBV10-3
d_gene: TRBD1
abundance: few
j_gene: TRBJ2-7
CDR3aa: CAIREEDRGSYEQYF
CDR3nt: TGTGCCATCAGGGAGGAGGACAGGGGCTCCTACGAGCAGTACTTC

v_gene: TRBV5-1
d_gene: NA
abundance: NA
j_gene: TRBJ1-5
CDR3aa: CASSLQSGQPQHF
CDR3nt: TGCGCCAGCAGCTTACAGTCGGGTCAGCCCCAGCATTTT

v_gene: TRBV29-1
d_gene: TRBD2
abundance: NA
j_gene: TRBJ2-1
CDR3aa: CSARTSSYNEQFF
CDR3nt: TGCAGCGCGCGGACTAGCTCCTACAATGAGCAGTTCTTC

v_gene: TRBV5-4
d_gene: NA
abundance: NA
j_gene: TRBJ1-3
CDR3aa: CASSLDGPASGNTIYF
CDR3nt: TGTGCCAGCAGCTTGGACGGGCCGGCCTCTGGAAACACCATATATTTT

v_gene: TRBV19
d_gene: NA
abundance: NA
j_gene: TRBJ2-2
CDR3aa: CASSIVGRNTGELFF
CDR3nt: TGTGCCAGTAGTATAGTCGGTCGGAACACCGGGGAGCTGTTTTTT

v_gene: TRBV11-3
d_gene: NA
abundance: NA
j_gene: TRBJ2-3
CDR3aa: CASSFPGSDTQYF
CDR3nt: TGTGCCAGCAGCTTCCCAGGGTCAGATACGCAGTATTTT

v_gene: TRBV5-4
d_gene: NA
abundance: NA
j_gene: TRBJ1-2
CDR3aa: CASSQLQEGYGYTF
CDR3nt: TGTGCCAGCAGCCAGCTCCAGGAAGGCTATGGCTACACCTTC

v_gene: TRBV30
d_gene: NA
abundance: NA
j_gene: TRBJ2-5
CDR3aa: CARSALRETQYF
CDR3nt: TGTGCCCGGAGTGCCCTTAGGGAGACCCAGTACTTC

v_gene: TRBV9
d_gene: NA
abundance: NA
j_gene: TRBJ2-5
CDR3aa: CASSVETGLKETQYF
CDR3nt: TGTGCCAGCAGCGTAGAAACGGGGCTGAAAGAGACCCAGTACTTC

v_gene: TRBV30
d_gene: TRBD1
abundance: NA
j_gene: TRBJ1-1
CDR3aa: CAWRIQGAIPEAFF
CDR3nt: TGTGCCTGGAGGATACAGGGGGCCATCCCTGAAGCTTTCTTT

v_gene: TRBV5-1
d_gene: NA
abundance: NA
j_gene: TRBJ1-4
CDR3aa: CASSRVYNEKLFF
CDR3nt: TGCGCCAGCAGTCGGGTGTATAATGAAAAACTGTTTTTT

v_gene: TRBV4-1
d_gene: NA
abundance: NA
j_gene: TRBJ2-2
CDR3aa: CASSPLNTGELFF
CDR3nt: TGCGCCAGCAGCCCACTGAACACCGGGGAGCTGTTTTTT

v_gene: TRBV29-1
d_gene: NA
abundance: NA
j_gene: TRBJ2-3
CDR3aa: CSARQSLSTDTQYF
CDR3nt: TGCAGCGCCAGACAGAGCCTTAGCACAGATACGCAGTATTTT

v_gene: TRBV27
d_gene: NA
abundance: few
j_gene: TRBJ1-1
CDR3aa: CASSLSRNTEAFF
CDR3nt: TGTGCCAGCAGTTTATCGCGGAACACTGAAGCTTTCTTT

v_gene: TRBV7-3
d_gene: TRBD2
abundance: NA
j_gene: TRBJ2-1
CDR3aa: CASSSGGSSYNEQFF
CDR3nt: TGTGCCAGCAGCTCGGGAGGCAGCTCCTACAATGAGCAGTTCTTC

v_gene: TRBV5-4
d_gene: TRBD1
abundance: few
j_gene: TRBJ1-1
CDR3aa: CASSLPSDRFEAFF
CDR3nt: TGTGCCAGCAGCTTACCCTCGGACAGGTTTGAAGCTTTCTTT

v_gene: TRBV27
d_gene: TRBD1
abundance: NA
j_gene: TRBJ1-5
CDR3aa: CASSFSSGGAGQPQHF
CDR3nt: TGTGCCAGCAGTTTTTCCTCAGGGGGCGCGGGCCAGCCCCAGCATTTT